Listed here is a single TCR beta chain. This clone's antigen is unknown. Base qualities are not at hand, and no much larger clone is one base apart. TCRB CDR3 regions were amplified from roughly 1.8 ug genomic DNA, or all available DNA if less, using the immunoSEQ assay. The multiplex PCR relied on 60 forward primers for TCR V beta segments and 13 reverse primers for J beta segments. To estimate the number of reads per starting template, synthetic control templates were added to each sample at limiting dilution. The Illumina HiSeq System generated 87 bp sequencing reads. The paper's processing steps were these. PCR and sequencing errors were removed by a nearest neighbor algorithm that merged closely related sequences. TCR overlap was measured as the percentage of unique tumor TCR beta sequences that were also present in the peripheral blood of the same patient. TCRdb re-hosts the immuneACCESS table, in-frame sequences only. Its copies lack some clones; in the studies checked, an unresolved V gene accounts for under half of them, and the cause for the rest is not known. That table is the source of V, J and clone size, and D and trimming were worked out from the DNA. Present in this sample are 60,000 to 70,000 clones, 75% to 90% of which were seen just once. The ten largest clones take up 9.2% of the sample.

The data derive from a study of glioma-infiltrating T cells after dendritic cell vaccination (dated by TCRdb to 2016 to 2017). With respect to the entire study: A cohort of approximately 15 glioblastoma patients from Phase I and II dendritic cell vaccination trials was included, of whom 9 were newly diagnosed and 6 had recurrent disease. Patients received three intradermal dendritic cell vaccine injections at biweekly intervals in the arm below the axilla. The vaccine consisted of monocyte-derived dendritic cells cultured about 7 days with IL-4 and GM-CSF, then pulsed overnight with autologous tumor lysate. Autologous tumor lysate-pulsed dendritic cell vaccination was administered to the patients between about 2002 and 2012. Deep sequencing of TCR beta CDR3 regions was used to quantify tumor-infiltrating lymphocyte content and compare tumor and blood repertoires in dendritic cell-vaccinated glioblastoma patients. Survival after dendritic cell vaccination was correlated with TCR sequencing metrics such as TIL content and the overlap between tumor and blood repertoires.

Results and caveats for the whole study, not just this receptor: The cohort was small and heterogeneous, only a few patients had full blood and tumor sets, and even fewer had initial-recurrent tumor pairs. The response model built on TCR overlap across three groups was characterized as speculative, with prospective validation still needed. After dendritic cell vaccination, a higher estimated pretreatment TIL content predicted longer time to progression and longer overall survival. TCR clonality showed no direct relationship with survival, which suggests that a diverse polyclonal response may be important.

CDR1 and CDR2 (SGHTS, YDEGEE) derive from the germline V gene. V is shortened by 5 bases, J by 5 bases, and the region joining them spans 8 bases. From the cysteine up to the phenylalanine, the CDR3 has a length of 12 residues. Only the CDR3 portion is preserved as DNA: 36 bases, with reading frame beginning at the first base. To be selected, patients needed enough residual fresh-frozen tumor tissue and more than two years of available survival data. Although molecular status otherwise differed among the glioblastoma patients, no patient had an isocitrate dehydrogenase mutation. PBMC were collected before vaccination, two weeks after the third vaccination, and at tumor progression when it occurred. The Qiagen DNeasy Blood extraction Kit was used to extract genomic DNA.

Source: blood, taken before dendritic cell vaccination. The clonotype originates from a human donor with glioblastoma. The rearranged segments are TRBV5-8 and TRBJ2-1, with TRBD1 tentatively as D gene (5 bases match). The DNA sequence is given as TGTGCCAGCAGTTTACAGGACAATGAGCAGTTCTTC. This is translated as CASSLQDNEQFF.